One sample yielded the 18 T cell receptor beta chains listed below, sequenced in a study of blood T cell repertoires in COVID-19. The assay was immunoSEQ multiplex PCR, and TCRdb's table has in-frame clones only and misses some. The data show about 210,000 clones, with 85% to 90% seen just once and 0.75% to 0.9% held by the top ten. Material for sequencing was peripheral blood. All receptors come from a woman aged 65 to 85 with acute or convalescent COVID-19.

The chain combines TRBV5-1 with TRBJ2-1, with D perhaps TRBD1 (5 bases). The CDR3 is 11 residues long. CDR1 and CDR2 from the germline V gene are SGHRS and YFSETQ. With 3 bases removed from V and 10 bases from J, the gap between germline ends came to 8 bases. CDR3 sequence (DNA): TGCGCCAGCAGCTCAGGGAACGAGCAGTTCTTC. Protein product: CASSSGNEQFF. The full variable domain, its missing parts supplied by reference TRBV5-1 and TRBJ2-1, is KAGVTQTPRYLIKTRGQQVTLSCSPISGHRSVSWYQQTPGQGLQFLFEYFSETQRNKGNFPGRFSGRQFSNSRSEMNVSTLELGDSALYLCASSSGNEQFFGPGTRLTVL.

The chain has TRBV19 and TRBJ1-3, with D unclear. The V end lost 6 bases, the J end lost 4 bases, and 13 bases lay between the germline ends. Germline V gene lookup returns CDR1 LNHDA and CDR2 SQIVND (reference sequence). This CDR3 is 14 amino acids long. For the CDR3, the DNA is TGTGCCAGTAGCCCTCACCCTCTAGGAAACACCATATATTTT. This encodes CASSPHPLGNTIYF.

Notes on this clone: At one boundary the junction diverges from the germline segment, which might be a read error. The chain carries TRBV3-1 (or the pseudogene TRBV3-2) and TRBJ1-2, with D possibly matching TRBD1 (6 bases). The CDR3 loop spans 13 amino acids. CDR1 LGHDT and CDR2 YNNKEL come from the germline V gene (reference sequence). The CDR3 nucleotides are TGTGCCAGCAGCCAAGACCATCGCAGGGGCCTAGTTTTC. Amino acid sequence: CASSQDHRRGLVF.

This rearrangement joins TRBV9 to TRBJ1-4; D remains unclear. CDR3 length: 15 amino acids. V was cut by 4 bases and J by 4 bases, with 14 bases left in between. CDR1 is SGDLS, CDR2 YYNGEE, per germline. The CDR3 region has the DNA TGTGCCAGCAGCCCGACCTCGGAGGGTAATGAAAAACTGTTTTTT. This codes for CASSPTSEGNEKLFF.

The chain joins TRBV10-2 to TRBJ2-7; 10 bases map to TRBD2. The CDR3 spans 16 residues. Germline CDR1 WSHSY, CDR2 SAAADI. V lost 6 bases and J lost 4; bases outside the gene matches: 12. The CDR3 sequence: CASRQGVPSGGYEQYF. CDR3 DNA sequence: TGCGCCAGCAGACAAGGGGTGCCTAGCGGGGGTTACGAGCAGTACTTC.

The chain has TRBV19 and TRBJ2-7; possibly TRBD1 for D (7 bases). The CDR3 length is 15 residues. Deletions cut 5 bases from V and 0 bases from J, with 14 bases between. Germline V lookup: CDR1 LNHDA, CDR2 SQIVND (reference sequence). CDR3 amino acids: CASSAGQRNSYEQYF. The DNA of the CDR3 is TGTGCCAGTAGTGCGGGACAGAGAAACTCCTACGAGCAGTACTTC.

The CDR3 DNA is TGTGCCAGCAGCCAGAGTGGAGGGATCACCGGGGAGCTGTTTTTT. Amino acids: CASSQSGGITGELFF. The chain uses TRBV14 and TRBJ2-2, with D tentatively TRBD2 (6 bases). The CDR3 loop spans 15 amino acids. Trimming took off 3 bases at V and 4 bases at J, with 12 bases between the two ends. Germline V CDR1 and CDR2: SGHDN, FVKESK.

In DNA form, the CDR3 reads TGTGCCAGCAGGACCGACGGAGCAGATACGCAGTATTTT. Its protein product is CASRTDGADTQYF. This sequence joins TRBV6-5 and TRBJ2-3; unclear D gene. This CDR3 is built from 13 residues. The V gene's germline CDR1 is MNHEY and CDR2 SVGAGI. The V and J ends lost 6 bases and 4 bases respectively, with 11 bases between them.

The chain uses TRBV7-2 and TRBJ2-7; TRBD2 aligns across 11 bases. The CDR3 has 14 amino acids. In germline, CDR1 is SGHTA, CDR2 FQGNSA. The ends lost 4 bases at V and 4 bases at J; junction bases unmatched: 3. The CDR3 reads CASSSSGGPYEQYF. CDR3 nucleotides: TGTGCCAGCAGCTCTAGCGGGGGGCCTTACGAGCAGTACTTC. Combining the CDR3 with reference TRBV7-2 and TRBJ2-7 gives the whole variable domain GAGVSQSPSNKVTEKGKDVELRCDPISGHTALYWYRQSLGQGLEFLIYFQGNSAPDKSGLPSDRFSAERTGGSVSTLTIQRTQQEDSAVYLCASSSSGGPYEQYFGPGTRLTVT.

The chain joins TRBV10-3 to TRBJ1-5, with D maybe TRBD1 (5 bases). V lost 4 bases and J 2 bases, leaving 9 bases between the germline ends. CDR1 is ENHRY and CDR2 is SYGVKD in the germline V gene. The CDR3 extends over 14 amino acids. CDR3 loop: CAISAGEGNQPQHF. CDR3 coding DNA: TGTGCCATCAGTGCGGGGGAGGGCAATCAGCCCCAGCATTTT.

This chain connects TRBV5-4 to TRBJ2-2, with D perhaps TRBD2 (6 bases). This CDR3 has 14 residues. The V and J ends lost 4 bases and 5 bases respectively, with 12 bases between them. Germline loops: CDR1 SGHNT, CDR2 YYREEE (reference sequence). The CDR3 DNA reads as TGTGCCAGCAGCCAATCTGCGGGGACCGGGGAGCTGTTTTTT. This gives the protein CASSQSAGTGELFF.

V and J are TRBV6-2 or TRBV6-3 and TRBJ2-5, with 7 bases fitting TRBD1. Per germline, CDR1 MNHEY and CDR2 SVGEGT. The V gene end was trimmed by 6 bases and the J gene end by 2 bases; junction bases not matched to a gene: 3. The CDR3 contains 13 residues. This CDR3 is CASSRGQQETQYF. CDR3 nucleotide sequence: TGTGCCAGCAGCCGGGGACAGCAAGAGACCCAGTACTTC.

The chain couples TRBV6-2 or TRBV6-3 to TRBJ2-7, with TRBD2 matching 7 bases. This CDR3 contains 14 residues. Unmatched junction bases numbered 3, after V lost 4 bases and J lost 0 bases. Germline CDR1 MNHEY, CDR2 SVGEGT. CDR3 loop: CASSFSSGSYEQYF. In DNA, the CDR3 is TGTGCCAGCAGTTTCTCTAGCGGCTCCTACGAGCAGTACTTC.

This chain uses TRBV19 with TRBJ1-2; TRBD1 matches at 7 bases. This CDR3 has 14 residues. Germline V gene lookup returns CDR1 LNHDA and CDR2 SQIVND (reference sequence). V was pared by 3 bases and J by 8 bases, with 9 bases of the junction left unmatched. As DNA, the CDR3 is TGTGCCAGTAGTATTGGAGGGGGCGAGAGAGGCTACACCTTC. It yields the protein CASSIGGGERGYTF.

The chain couples TRBV5-1 to TRBJ2-3, with TRBD2 as a possible D gene (5 bases). Deletions cut 4 bases from V and 0 bases from J, with 15 bases between. The length of the CDR3 is 16 residues. Looked up from germline, CDR1 is SGHRS and CDR2 is YFSETQ. DNA of the CDR3: TGCGCCAGCAGCAATCGAGGGATAACTAGCACAGATACGCAGTATTTT. Protein sequence: CASSNRGITSTDTQYF.

The chain combines TRBV5-1 with TRBJ1-4; 9 nucleotides line up with TRBD1. This CDR3 is built from 14 residues. Germline trimming cut 3 bases from V and 7 bases from J; bases unmatched to any gene: 4. Germline values: CDR1 SGHRS, CDR2 YFSETQ. CDR3 residues: CASSYTGGREKLFF. The CDR3 nucleotides read TGCGCCAGCAGCTACACAGGGGGCCGTGAAAAACTGTTTTTT.

V and J are TRBV7-8 and TRBJ1-5, with TRBD1 as a possible D gene (6 bases). The CDR3 runs to 16 residues. Germline lookup yields CDR1 SGHVS and CDR2 FQNEAQ. Trimming shortened V by 1 base and J by 6 bases, and 16 bases separated the two germline ends. The CDR3 spells CASSLVGGGQGQPQHF. CDR3 in DNA: TGTGCCAGCAGCTTAGTTGGGGGGGGGCAGGGTCAGCCCCAGCATTTT.

J is TRBJ1-1 and V is TRBV7-8; TRBD1 aligns across 8 bases. After removal of 5 bases from V and 4 bases from J, the junction contained 9 bases not matched to a gene. Germline V lookup: CDR1 SGHVS, CDR2 FQNEAQ. The length of the CDR3 is 15 residues. This CDR3 reads CASSHGQGGGTEAFF. The CDR3 nucleotides read TGTGCCAGCAGCCATGGACAGGGAGGAGGCACTGAAGCTTTCTTT.